A selection of T cell receptor beta chains follows, all from one sample in a study of PD-L1 blockade in urothelial cancer. Only in-frame clones appear in the TCRdb table, and some are missing; sequencing was by immunoSEQ multiplex PCR. The sample shows about 120,000 clones, 86% of them seen only once. Sample: PBMCs, taken around atezolizumab (anti-PD-L1) treatment. The origin of the receptors is a man between 50 and 59 years old with urothelial cancer. Both conserved end residues are part of each CDR3. A D gene is named only where the DNA matches it firmly. Size is stated for part of the rows, as once, few or many counts, or as a class when the clone is expanded.

D gene,clone size,J gene,V gene,CDR3 protein,CDR3 DNA
TRBD2,NA,TRBJ2-7,TRBV29-1,CSVTGTSGRALDEQYF,TGCAGCGTTACCGGGACTAGCGGGAGGGCCCTGGACGAGCAGTACTTC
NA,NA,TRBJ1-3,TRBV18,CASSQGTAGNTIYF,TGTGCCAGCTCTCAGGGAACCGCTGGAAACACCATATATTTT
NA,NA,TRBJ1-1,TRBV10-3,CAISDYDTGGDLTEAFF,TGTGCCATCAGTGACTATGACACTGGCGGGGATCTCACTGAAGCTTTCTTT
TRBD1,NA,TRBJ1-4,TRBV30,CAWSALGQTKLFF,TGTGCCTGGAGTGCCTTGGGACAGACAAAACTGTTTTTT
TRBD2,NA,TRBJ2-7,TRBV5-1,CASSLSVAGPSYEQYF,TGCGCCAGCAGCTTGTCGGTAGCGGGGCCCTCCTACGAGCAGTACTTC
TRBD1,few,TRBJ1-3,TRBV19,CASSGYPWDRVSGNTIYF,TGTGCCAGTAGTGGATATCCGTGGGACAGGGTTTCTGGAAACACCATATATTTT
NA,NA,TRBJ1-5,TRBV4-1,CASSPSFSNQPQHF,TGCGCCAGCTCCCCAAGCTTTAGCAATCAGCCCCAGCATTTT
NA,few,TRBJ2-7,TRBV5-1,CASQSTGSPYEQYF,TGCGCCAGCCAGAGTACAGGGTCCCCCTACGAGCAGTACTTC
TRBD1,once,TRBJ2-1,TRBV4-1,CASSLSGGQVGQFF,TGCGCCAGCAGCCTATCAGGCGGACAGGTCGGGCAGTTCTTC
TRBD2,NA,TRBJ2-1,TRBV7-8,CASSTGRNNEQFF,TGTGCCAGCAGCACCGGGAGGAACAATGAGCAGTTCTTC
TRBD1,few,TRBJ2-1,TRBV28,CASSVSGTGTYNEQFF,TGTGCCAGCAGCGTGTCCGGGACAGGGACCTACAATGAGCAGTTCTTC
NA,NA,TRBJ2-7,TRBV7-8,CASSFTRRGPRLAPYEQYF,TGTGCCAGCAGCTTCACAAGGCGGGGCCCGAGGCTGGCCCCCTACGAGCAGTACTTC
TRBD2,few,TRBJ2-1,TRBV7-2,CASSLDAPGLAGLNEQFF,TGTGCCAGCAGTCTTGACGCCCCGGGACTAGCGGGACTCAATGAGCAGTTCTTC
NA,NA,TRBJ2-2,TRBV19,CASIPTSFNTGELFF,TGTGCCAGTATCCCGACTAGTTTTAACACCGGGGAGCTGTTTTTT
NA,NA,TRBJ2-3,TRBV14,CASSQDVGTVSTDTQYF,TGTGCCAGCAGCCAAGATGTCGGGACTGTTAGCACAGATACGCAGTATTTT
TRBD1,once,TRBJ1-1,TRBV19,CASSARGRGSGTEAFF,TGTGCCAGTAGTGCCCGGGGCAGGGGGTCCGGCACTGAAGCTTTCTTT
TRBD1,NA,TRBJ2-1,TRBV5-1,CASSSDRGSLYNEQFF,TGCGCCAGCAGCTCCGACAGGGGGTCTCTTTACAATGAGCAGTTCTTC
TRBD2,few,TRBJ2-7,TRBV9,CASSVAGGDYEQYF,TGTGCCAGCAGCGTAGCGGGAGGGGACTACGAGCAGTACTTC
NA,NA,TRBJ1-5,TRBV19,CASTGRTGLLRNQPQHF,TGTGCCAGTACGGGGAGAACCGGGCTACTACGCAATCAGCCCCAGCATTTT
TRBD2,once,TRBJ2-1,TRBV4-2,CASSQGTSGALAHEQFF,TGTGCCAGCAGCCAAGGGACTAGCGGAGCACTTGCCCATGAGCAGTTCTTC
TRBD2,NA,TRBJ2-7,TRBV6-6,CASSYGSSGSYEQYF,TGTGCCAGCAGTTATGGCTCTAGCGGGAGCTACGAGCAGTACTTC
TRBD2,few,TRBJ2-7,TRBV2,CASSKRGLAGGGRGYEQYF,TGTGCCAGCAGTAAACGCGGACTAGCGGGAGGGGGGCGAGGTTACGAGCAGTACTTC
TRBD2,NA,TRBJ2-3,TRBV6-5,CASSYGREARDTQYF,TGTGCCAGCAGTTACGGCCGGGAGGCCCGAGATACGCAGTATTTT
TRBD1,NA,TRBJ1-2,TRBV5-5,CASSLSQGSYGYTF,TGTGCCAGCAGCTTGTCACAGGGGTCATATGGCTACACCTTC
NA,NA,TRBJ1-5,TRBV5-5,CASSSNSLGGASNQPQHF,TGTGCCAGCAGCTCAAATTCCTTAGGAGGGGCTAGCAATCAGCCCCAGCATTTT
NA,NA,TRBJ2-5,TRBV14,CASSLQGLQETQYF,TGTGCCAGCAGCCTGCAGGGACTCCAAGAGACCCAGTACTTC
NA,NA,TRBJ1-2,TRBV7-9,CASSFPERGGNYGYTF,TGTGCCAGCAGCTTTCCTGAGCGGGGAGGGAACTATGGCTACACCTTC
TRBD2,NA,TRBJ2-1,TRBV7-3,CASSLLRASGPNEQFF,TGTGCCAGCAGCTTACTAAGGGCTAGCGGGCCCAATGAGCAGTTCTTC
TRBD1,NA,TRBJ2-3,TRBV25-1,CASSEFGTGGANTQYF,TGTGCCAGCAGTGAATTTGGGACAGGGGGCGCAAATACGCAGTATTTT
NA,NA,TRBJ2-7,TRBV28,CASQPQGYLYEQYF,TGTGCCAGCCAGCCCCAGGGCTATTTATACGAGCAGTACTTC
TRBD2,NA,TRBJ2-5,TRBV11-1,CASSTLAGVRETQYF,TGTGCCAGCAGCACGTTAGCGGGAGTGAGAGAGACCCAGTACTTC
TRBD1,NA,TRBJ2-5,TRBV7-6,CASSLSDRGKTQYF,TGTGCTAGCAGCTTATCGGACAGGGGAAAGACCCAGTACTTC
TRBD1,NA,TRBJ1-5,TRBV19,CASSTGQGVLRGINQPQHF,TGTGCCAGTAGTACAGGGCAGGGGGTCCTTCGAGGTATAAATCAGCCCCAGCATTTT
TRBD1,NA,TRBJ1-4,TRBV28,CASSLRGAGGNEKLFF,TGTGCCAGCAGTTTAAGAGGAGCAGGGGGTAATGAAAAACTGTTTTTT